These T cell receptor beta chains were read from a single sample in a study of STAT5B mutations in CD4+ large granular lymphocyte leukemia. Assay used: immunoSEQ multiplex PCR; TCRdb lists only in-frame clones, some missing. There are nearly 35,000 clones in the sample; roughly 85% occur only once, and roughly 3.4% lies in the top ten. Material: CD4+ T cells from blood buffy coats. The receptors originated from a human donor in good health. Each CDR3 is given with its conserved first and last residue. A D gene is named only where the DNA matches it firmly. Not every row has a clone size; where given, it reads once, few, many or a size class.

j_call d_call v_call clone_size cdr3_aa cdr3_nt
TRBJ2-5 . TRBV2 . CASSEQEETQYF TGTGCCAGCAGTGAGCAGGAAGAGACCCAGTACTTC
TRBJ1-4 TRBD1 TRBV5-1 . CASSSGQGNEKLFF TGCGCCAGCAGCTCGGGACAGGGGAATGAAAAACTGTTTTTT
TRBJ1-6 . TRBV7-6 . CASSRTNSPLHF TGTGCCAGCAGCCGGACCAATTCACCCCTCCACTTT
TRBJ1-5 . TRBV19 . CASKGQYNQPQHF TGTGCCAGTAAAGGACAGTACAATCAGCCCCAGCATTTT
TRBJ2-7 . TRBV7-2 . CASSLSQGFYEQYF TGTGCCAGCAGCTTAAGCCAGGGGTTCTACGAGCAGTACTTC
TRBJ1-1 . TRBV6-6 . CASKLGAPTEAFF TGTGCCAGCAAGTTAGGGGCCCCCACTGAAGCTTTCTTT
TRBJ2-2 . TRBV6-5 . CASRRRSGNTGELFF TGTGCCAGCAGACGCAGAAGCGGGAACACCGGGGAGCTGTTTTTT
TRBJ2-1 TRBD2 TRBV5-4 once CASSSPGGGNEQFF TGTGCCAGCAGCAGCCCTGGGGGGGGCAATGAGCAGTTCTTC
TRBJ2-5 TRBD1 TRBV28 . CASRPGTGMVETQYF TGTGCCAGCAGACCCGGGACAGGGATGGTAGAGACCCAGTACTTC
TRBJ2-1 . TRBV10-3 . CAIRTIAVSLWNEQFF TGTGCCATCCGGACAATAGCGGTTTCTCTGTGGAATGAGCAGTTCTTC
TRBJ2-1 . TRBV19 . CASSIQQVNEQFF TGTGCCAGTAGTATACAACAGGTAAATGAGCAGTTCTTC
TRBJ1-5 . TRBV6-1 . CASSDRDSIQPQHF TGTGCCAGCAGTGACCGGGACTCTATTCAGCCCCAGCATTTT
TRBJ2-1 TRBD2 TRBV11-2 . CASTPGREGSEQFF TGTGCCAGCACACCGGGGCGGGAGGGCTCTGAGCAGTTCTTC
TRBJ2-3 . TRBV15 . CATSKKTSSGTDTQYF TGTGCCACCAGCAAAAAAACTAGTTCGGGGACAGATACGCAGTATTTT
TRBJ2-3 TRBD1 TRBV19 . CASSYGQGSQYF TGTGCCAGTAGTTATGGACAGGGATCGCAGTATTTT
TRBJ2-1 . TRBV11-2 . CASRHYTGEHEQFF TGTGCCAGCAGACACTATACAGGTGAGCATGAGCAGTTCTTC
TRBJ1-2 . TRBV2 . CASSGQSYGYTF TGTGCCAGCAGCGGACAATCCTATGGCTACACCTTC
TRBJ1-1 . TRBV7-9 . CASSSTTAEAFF TGTGCCAGCAGCTCGACGACAGCGGAAGCTTTCTTT
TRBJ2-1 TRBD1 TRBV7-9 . CASSIRTGGLNEQFF TGTGCCAGCAGCATCCGGACAGGGGGCCTCAATGAGCAGTTCTTC
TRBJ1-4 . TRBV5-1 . CASSLGPNEKLFF TGCGCCAGCAGCTTGGGGCCGAATGAAAAACTGTTTTTT